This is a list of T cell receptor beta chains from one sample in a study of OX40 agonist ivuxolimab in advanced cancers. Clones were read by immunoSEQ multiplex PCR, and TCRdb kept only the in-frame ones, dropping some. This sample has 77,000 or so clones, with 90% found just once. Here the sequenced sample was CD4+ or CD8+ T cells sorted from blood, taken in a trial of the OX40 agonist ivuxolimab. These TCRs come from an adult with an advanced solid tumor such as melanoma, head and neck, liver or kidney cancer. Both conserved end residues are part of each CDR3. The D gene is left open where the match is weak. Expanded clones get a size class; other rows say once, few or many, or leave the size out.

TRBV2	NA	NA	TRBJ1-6	CARPGCGRADSPLHF	TGTGCCAGGCCGGGTTGTGGCAGGGCAGATTCACCCCTCCACTTT
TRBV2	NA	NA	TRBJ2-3	CASTPRQSTDTQYF	TGTGCCAGCACCCCGAGGCAAAGCACAGATACGCAGTATTTT
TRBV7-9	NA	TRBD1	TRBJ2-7	CASSLSRTGWDEQYF	TGTGCCAGCAGCTTATCTCGGACAGGGTGGGACGAGCAGTACTTC
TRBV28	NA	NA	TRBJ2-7	CASNGYYEQYF	TGTGCCAGCAACGGGTACTACGAGCAGTACTTC
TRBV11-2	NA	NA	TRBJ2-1	CASSPGTTNNEQFF	TGTGCCAGCAGCCCCGGGACGACGAACAATGAGCAGTTCTTC
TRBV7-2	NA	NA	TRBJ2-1	CASMSGGSYNEQFF	TGTGCCAGCATGAGCGGAGGCTCCTACAATGAGCAGTTCTTC
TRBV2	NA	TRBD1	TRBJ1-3	CAGQGSGNTIYF	TGTGCCGGACAGGGGTCAGGAAACACCATATATTTT
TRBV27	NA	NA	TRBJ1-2	CASSFDRDPSNYGYTF	TGTGCCAGCAGTTTCGATAGGGACCCTTCTAACTATGGCTACACCTTC
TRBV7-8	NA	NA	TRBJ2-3	CASSPTGSNTDTQYF	TGTGCCAGCAGCCCAACCGGGTCGAACACAGATACGCAGTATTTT
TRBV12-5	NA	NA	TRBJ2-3	CASGPRADTQYF	TGTGCTAGTGGACCCCGGGCAGATACGCAGTATTTT
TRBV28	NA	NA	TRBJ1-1	CASSSGSGGATEAFF	TGTGCCAGCAGTTCCGGATCGGGAGGTGCGACTGAAGCTTTCTTT
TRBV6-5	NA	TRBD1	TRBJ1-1	CASRRQGAVDTEAFF	TGTGCCAGCAGACGACAGGGGGCAGTGGACACTGAAGCTTTCTTT
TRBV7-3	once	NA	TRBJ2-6	CASSFEASSGANVLTF	TGTGCCAGCAGCTTCGAAGCAAGCTCTGGGGCCAACGTCCTGACTTTC
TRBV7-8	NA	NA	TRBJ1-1	CASSLANRVLNTEAFF	TGTGCCAGCAGCTTAGCGAACAGGGTGTTGAACACTGAAGCTTTCTTT
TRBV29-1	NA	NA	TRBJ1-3	CSVGDVGGNTIYF	TGCAGCGTAGGGGACGTAGGTGGAAACACCATATATTTT
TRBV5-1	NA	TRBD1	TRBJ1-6	CASSYGQGESPLHF	TGCGCCAGCAGCTACGGACAGGGGGAATCACCCCTCCACTTT
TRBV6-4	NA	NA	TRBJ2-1	CASSADLSGEQFF	TGTGCCAGCAGTGCCGACTTGAGTGGGGAGCAGTTCTTC
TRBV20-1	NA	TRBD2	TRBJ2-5	CSFLAGETQYF	TGCAGTTTCCTAGCGGGGGAGACCCAGTACTTC
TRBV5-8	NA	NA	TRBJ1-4	CASSLVGEKLFF	TGTGCCAGCAGCCTTGTAGGGGAAAAACTGTTTTTT
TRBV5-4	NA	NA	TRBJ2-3	CASSLAAWSTDTQYF	TGTGCCAGCAGCTTGGCAGCTTGGAGCACAGATACGCAGTATTTT
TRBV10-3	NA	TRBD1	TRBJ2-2	CAISESPGQGVGGELFF	TGTGCCATCAGTGAGTCGCCTGGACAGGGCGTAGGCGGGGAGCTGTTTTTT
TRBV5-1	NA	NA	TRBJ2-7	CASSLVVLGLPSNEQYF	TGCGCCAGCAGCTTGGTCGTGCTGGGACTCCCTAGCAACGAGCAGTACTTC
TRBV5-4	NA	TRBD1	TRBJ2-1	CASGRTGSFNEQFF	TGTGCCAGCGGCCGGACAGGGTCTTTCAATGAGCAGTTCTTC
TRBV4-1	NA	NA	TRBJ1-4	CASSRPSTGLGGEGPLKGLFF	TGCGCCAGCAGCCGACCATCAACAGGGCTAGGGGGAGAGGGCCCTTTGAAAGGTCTGTTTTTT
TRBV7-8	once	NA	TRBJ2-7	CASSSRADSYEQYF	TGTGCCAGCAGCTCTCGAGCGGACTCCTACGAGCAGTACTTC
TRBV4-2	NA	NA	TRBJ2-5	CASSQEQGETQYF	TGTGCCAGCAGCCAAGAACAGGGTGAGACCCAGTACTTC
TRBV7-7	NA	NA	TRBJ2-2	CASSLGNTGELFF	TGTGCCAGCAGCTTAGGGAACACCGGGGAGCTGTTTTTT
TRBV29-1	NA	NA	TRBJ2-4	CSAPPPRPYF	TGCAGCGCTCCTCCGCCACGGCCGTACTTC
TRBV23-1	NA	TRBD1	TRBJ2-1	CASSQGTGGPPIYNEQFF	TGCGCCAGCAGTCAAGGTACAGGGGGCCCACCCATATACAATGAGCAGTTCTTC
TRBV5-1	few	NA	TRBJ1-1	CASSLLGAGGNTEAFF	TGCGCCAGCAGCTTATTAGGGGCGGGAGGGAACACTGAAGCTTTCTTT
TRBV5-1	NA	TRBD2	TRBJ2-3	CASSADIAGGTDTQYF	TGCGCCAGCAGCGCTGACATAGCGGGAGGGACAGATACGCAGTATTTT
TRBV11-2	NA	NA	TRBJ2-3	CASSLWSISSTDTQYF	TGTGCCAGCAGCTTATGGTCAATCTCTAGCACAGATACGCAGTATTTT
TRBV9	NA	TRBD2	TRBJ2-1	CASSATSGHNEQFF	TGTGCCAGCAGCGCTACTAGCGGACACAATGAGCAGTTCTTC
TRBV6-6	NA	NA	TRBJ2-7	CASSYSGPADYEQYF	TGTGCCAGCAGTTACTCGGGGCCCGCGGACTACGAGCAGTACTTC
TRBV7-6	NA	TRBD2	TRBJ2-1	CASSFKRGGGNEQFF	TGTGCCAGCAGTTTTAAGCGGGGGGGTGGAAATGAGCAGTTCTTC
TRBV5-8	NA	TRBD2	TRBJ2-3	CASSYRLGTSTDTQYF	TGTGCCAGCAGCTATCGCCTCGGGACTAGTACAGATACGCAGTATTTT
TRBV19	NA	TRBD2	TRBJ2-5	CASSTGTIVRETQYF	TGTGCCAGTAGTACCGGGACTATAGTGCGGGAGACCCAGTACTTC
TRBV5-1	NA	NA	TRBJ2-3	CASSFPGNTDTQYF	TGCGCCAGCAGCTTCCCGGGCAACACAGATACGCAGTATTTT
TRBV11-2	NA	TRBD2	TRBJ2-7	CASSIGGLAGVEQYF	TGTGCCAGCAGCATTGGCGGGCTAGCGGGGGTCGAGCAGTACTTC
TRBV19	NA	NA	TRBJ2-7	CASSIARVGYEQYF	TGTGCCAGTAGTATCGCCAGGGTCGGGTACGAGCAGTACTTC
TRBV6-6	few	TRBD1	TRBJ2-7	CASSYSPGQNYEQYF	TGTGCCAGCAGTTACTCGCCGGGACAGAACTACGAGCAGTACTTC
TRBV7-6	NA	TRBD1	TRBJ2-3	CASSLIPPTGIGSTDTQYF	TGTGCCAGCAGCTTGATCCCGCCGACAGGGATTGGGAGCACAGATACGCAGTATTTT